One TCR beta chain is described in this entry. What antigen it recognizes has not been identified. Base qualities are missing; no much larger clone stands one base away. The germline V gene specifies SGHRS as CDR1 and YFSETQ as CDR2. The CDR3 numbers 15 residues from cysteine through phenylalanine. Only the CDR3 part of the read is kept: 45 bases, read in frame from the first base. At the junction V is shortened by 0 bases and J by 4 bases; bases outside the gene matches: 5. This sample is part of a study of CD8+CD57+ T cells in acquired aplastic anemia (dated by TCRdb to the late 2010s). For the study in its entirety: DNA extracted from sorted CD4+ and CD8+ cells had a mean of approximately 3 ug, with a range of roughly 0.19 to 27.4 ug. Healthy donor samples averaged approximately 10 million reads for CD4+ and 11 million to 14 million for CD8+ cells. Here is what the overall study found, with its caveats: CD8+ Simpson's diversity did not differ significantly between patients and healthy controls (P=0.060). Although 25 to 30 CD8+ CDR3 sequences were shared by patients and controls, these sequences appeared highly expressed in patients and within the immunodominant clones of patients.

TCR beta VDJ combination and CDR3 sequence profiling used genomic DNA as the template. TCR repertoire sequencing was run on an Illumina HiSeq 2000. Processing in the source paper ran as follows. Repertoire assessment relied on Simpson's diversity index, CDR3 size and DJ length profiles, and TRBV/TRBJ rearrangement plots. The most abundant DNA sequence in the deep sequencing data was taken as the immunodominant clone. CDR3 amino acid sequences were screened for sharing across subjects and compared with published repertoires and the VDJdb database. TCRdb took the public reads, trimmed them with fastp at Q25, ran MiXCR for clone calling and kept in-frame beta chains. Merged by CDR3 protein, the rows form single entries marked with the most common genes and DNA. The V and J calls shown here were made by TCRdb, not taken from the authors' results. The sample has around 180,000 distinct CDR3 sequences on record, 55% to 80% of them singletons. The ten largest account for 45% of the sample.

In the study, sorted CD4+ and CD8+ blood T cells from patients with severe aplastic anemia and from healthy subjects underwent deep sequencing of TCR repertoires. Ficoll-Paque density gradient centrifugation was used to isolate peripheral blood mononuclear cells. Before DNA extraction, CD4+ and CD8+ T cells were sorted by FACS or by magnetic beads. The receptor comes from a human donor in good health. The chain links TRBV5-1 with TRBJ1-1, with 8 central nucleotides matching TRBD1. What was sequenced was sorted CD4+, CD8+, or CD8+CD57+ T cells (not recorded which) from PBMCs. The CDR3: CASSLVGTGITEAFF. The DNA sequence is TGCGCCAGCAGCTTGGTAGGGACAGGTATCACTGAAGCTTTCTTT.